The following is a T cell receptor beta chain sequence with its context. The antigen is unknown. The sample is drawn from a study of T cell responses to AZD1222 COVID-19 vaccine. Findings and limits, study-wide: Vaccination with two AZD1222 doses was followed by a rise in Spike-specific TCR breadth and depth. Close to half of all spike-specific TCRs reportedly target regions of the variants that are unmutated. The repertoires were collected only after the peak T cell response.

Here immunoSEQ multiplex PCR was the method, and the copy in TCRdb shows in-frame clones only, minus some. This sample has around 130,000 clones, with around 83% found just once. Per germline, CDR1 KGHSH and CDR2 LQKENI. The length of the CDR3 is 14 residues. The V end was cut by 2 bases, the J end by 4 bases, with 9 bases between. Sequenced here: peripheral blood, sampled on day 0 of AZD1222 vaccination. The receptor was derived from an adult in good health. The chain carries TRBV18 and TRBJ1-5; D may be TRBD1 (5 bases). This CDR3 is CASSPGAGNQPQHF. The CDR3 DNA reads as TGTGCCAGCTCACCAGGGGCGGGGAATCAGCCCCAGCATTTT.